Presented here are 10 T cell receptor beta chains from one specimen sequenced in a study of cytomegalovirus exposure and HLA in healthy donors. The PCR was carried out with 60 Vbeta primers and 13 Jbeta primers. Assay used: immunoSEQ multiplex PCR; TCRdb lists only in-frame clones, some missing. The repertoire holds about 130,000 clones, with 74% as singletons. Material: PBMCs. Every receptor here comes from a woman aged 45-60 years in good health and CMV-seropositive.

This chain links TRBV28 with TRBJ2-7; D possibly corresponds to TRBD2 (6 bases). The V gene's germline CDR1 is MDHEN and CDR2 SYDVKM. V gave up 8 bases and J gave up 0 bases, with 14 bases separating them. This CDR3 comprises 14 residues. This CDR3 reads CASRRDFNSYEQYF. The CDR3 nucleotides are TGTGCCAGCCGCCGGGACTTTAACTCCTACGAGCAGTACTTC. The variable domain in full, with the rest retrieved from reference TRBV28 and TRBJ2-7, is DVKVTQSSRYLVKRTGEKVFLECVQDMDHENMFWYRQDPGLGLRLIYFSYDVKMKEKGDIPEGYSVSREKKERFSLILESASTNQTSMYLCASRRDFNSYEQYFGPGTRLTVT.

The gene calls are TRBV10-3 and TRBJ1-1; D gene unclear. The CDR3 length is 12 residues. Germline CDR1 is ENHRY and CDR2 is SYGVKD. V lost 9 bases to trimming and J lost 1 base, with 9 bases between them. Written as DNA, the CDR3 is TGTGCCATGGGCAGCACGAACACTGAAGCTTTCTTT. The encoded protein is CAMGSTNTEAFF.

This clone was counted a few times. The chain joins TRBV20-1 to TRBJ2-3; D gene uncertain. The CDR3 has 10 residues. Germline CDR1 reads DFQATT; CDR2 reads SNEGSKA (reference sequence). Trimming shortened V by 5 bases and J by 5 bases, and 5 bases separated the two germline ends. CDR3 nucleotides: TGCAGTGCTCCTAGAGATACGCAGTATTTT. It encodes CSAPRDTQYF.

This chain joins TRBV7-9 and TRBJ1-5, with a tentative D call TRBD1 (6 bases). V was clipped by 4 bases and J by 8 bases, with 18 bases between them. Looked up from germline, CDR1 is SEHNR and CDR2 is FQNEAQ (reference sequence). The length of the CDR3 is 15 residues. Here the CDR3 reads CASSSSTQGEEPQHF. CDR3 sequence (DNA): TGTGCCAGCAGCTCAAGTACACAGGGCGAGGAGCCCCAGCATTTT.

The chain joins TRBV6-4 to TRBJ1-6; D gene ambiguous. Trimming left V 5 bases short and J 10 bases short, with 12 bases between. CDR1 and CDR2 (germline): MRHNA, SNTAGT. The CDR3 runs 13 residues. The CDR3 DNA is TGTGCCAGCAGTCAGTTATTGGTATCACCCCTCCACTTT. Translating it yields CASSQLLVSPLHF.

This sequence joins TRBV28 and TRBJ2-3; 7 bases line up with TRBD1. J was trimmed by 5 bases and V by 5 bases; bases with no gene match: 13. This CDR3 comprises 16 residues. The V gene's germline CDR1 is MDHEN and CDR2 SYDVKM. The CDR3 DNA follows: TGTGCCAGCAGTACCCCATCGACAGGGCTCGGAGATACGCAGTATTTT. Amino acids: CASSTPSTGLGDTQYF.

This clone was observed a few times. Written as DNA, the CDR3 is TGTGCCAGCAGTTTAAGGACAGGGAAGGGGGCTTTCTTT. Its protein is CASSLRTGKGAFF. The V gene is TRBV6-6, the J gene TRBJ1-1; 8 bases match TRBD1. The junction had 9 bases not matched to a gene; V was cut back by 4 bases and J by 11 bases. The CDR3 is made up of 13 amino acids. Germline assignment: CDR1 MNHNY and CDR2 SVGAGI (reference sequence).

The chain couples TRBV19 to TRBJ2-5; 9 nucleotides match TRBD1. Near its end, the DNA agrees better with TRBJ2-7, so the J call may be wrong. CDR3 size: 14 residues. Germline loops: CDR1 LNHDA, CDR2 SQIVND (reference sequence). The CDR3 bases are TGTGCCAGTAGTGCCTCGACAGGGGGGACCGAGCAGTACTTC. It is translated as CASSASTGGTEQYF.

The gene calls are TRBV15 and TRBJ2-7; 7 bases agree with TRBD1. This CDR3 region has 14 residues. Germline lookup yields CDR1 LNHNV and CDR2 YYDKDF (reference sequence). V lost 5 bases, J lost 4 bases, and 8 bases stayed unmatched. CDR3 sequence: CATSPRQGVYEQYF. The CDR3 DNA is TGTGCCACCAGCCCGAGACAGGGCGTATACGAGCAGTACTTC.

V usage is TRBV10-3 and J usage is TRBJ2-2; 12 bases agree with TRBD1. The CDR3 runs 14 residues. In germline, CDR1 is ENHRY, CDR2 SYGVKD. Losses at the gene ends were 6 bases for V and 8 bases for J; bases not matched to a gene: 4. CDR3 loop: CAISGTGGEGELFF. The DNA of the CDR3 is TGTGCCATCAGCGGGACAGGGGGCGAAGGGGAGCTGTTTTTT.